The rows below give T cell receptor beta chains drawn from one sample of a study of human T cells and chemical hapten exposure. TCRdb itself ran the RACE reads through MiXCR, one entry per CDR3 protein. This table holds roughly 140,000 distinct CDR3 sequences, approximately 12% found once. This specimen was whole blood, taken in connection with sensitization to the hapten diphenylcyclopropenone (DPC). The source is a woman in her 50s with alopecia areata. Some clones in this sample may be carry-over from other donors' samples. Both conserved end residues are part of each CDR3. The order of the fields is D gene, J gene, V gene, CDR3 protein. The D gene is left open where the match is weak.

d_call: .; j_call: TRBJ2-7; v_call: TRBV5-6; cdr3_aa: CASSLPSGSLRTTEQYF
d_call: .; j_call: TRBJ1-2; v_call: TRBV20-1; cdr3_aa: CSALSGAQGYTF
d_call: TRBD1; j_call: TRBJ2-1; v_call: TRBV24-1; cdr3_aa: CATSDLGTGGGYEQFF
d_call: .; j_call: TRBJ2-3; v_call: TRBV6-2/TRBV6-3; cdr3_aa: CASSRGGVTDTQYF
d_call: TRBD1; j_call: TRBJ2-4; v_call: TRBV2; cdr3_aa: CASSVRRQGDIQYF
d_call: .; j_call: TRBJ2-1; v_call: TRBV11-2; cdr3_aa: CASSPRGPSRGFEQFF
d_call: .; j_call: TRBJ1-1; v_call: TRBV25-1; cdr3_aa: CASSESGRVNTEAFF
d_call: .; j_call: TRBJ1-5; v_call: TRBV6-2/TRBV6-3; cdr3_aa: CATQEGGVGQPQHF
d_call: .; j_call: TRBJ1-6; v_call: TRBV9; cdr3_aa: CASSVRGYNSPLHF
d_call: .; j_call: TRBJ2-7; v_call: TRBV11-2; cdr3_aa: CASSQGPRYEQYF
d_call: TRBD1; j_call: TRBJ1-5; v_call: TRBV28; cdr3_aa: CASSLGQGAGNQPQHF
d_call: .; j_call: TRBJ2-7; v_call: TRBV20-1; cdr3_aa: CSARDHATTPYEQYF
d_call: .; j_call: TRBJ2-5; v_call: TRBV29-1; cdr3_aa: CSVEQRQETQYF
d_call: .; j_call: TRBJ1-6; v_call: TRBV27; cdr3_aa: CASSFSGGPNSPLHF
d_call: TRBD1; j_call: TRBJ2-1; v_call: TRBV19; cdr3_aa: CASSSGTGGSNEQFF
d_call: .; j_call: TRBJ1-1; v_call: TRBV25-1; cdr3_aa: CASSVTTAGTEAFF
d_call: .; j_call: TRBJ2-3; v_call: TRBV6-6; cdr3_aa: CASISGDTQYF
d_call: .; j_call: TRBJ2-4; v_call: TRBV29-1; cdr3_aa: CSVAVGADIKYF
d_call: .; j_call: TRBJ2-3; v_call: TRBV7-3; cdr3_aa: CASNFGFRTDTQYF
d_call: .; j_call: TRBJ2-7; v_call: TRBV5-5; cdr3_aa: CASSLRAQVGYEQYF
d_call: TRBD1; j_call: TRBJ1-1; v_call: TRBV27; cdr3_aa: CASSPRQGAKNTEAFF
d_call: .; j_call: TRBJ1-2; v_call: TRBV9; cdr3_aa: CASSVGGQARGYGYTF